This passage covers 30 T cell receptor beta chains from one sample sequenced in a study of cytomegalovirus exposure and HLA in healthy donors. The PCR used 60 Vbeta and 13 Jbeta primers. TCRdb keeps only in-frame clones here, not all; method: immunoSEQ multiplex PCR. The data show around 300,000 clones, with roughly 81% seen just once and 2% to 2.5% held by the top ten. Sequenced material: PBMCs. The receptors shown here come from a woman in her 40s in good health and CMV-seropositive.

The chain uses TRBV7-9 and TRBJ2-3; 14 nucleotides agree with TRBD2. This CDR3 spans 18 amino acids. Trimming at V came to 6 bases and at J to 1 base, leaving 9 bases not matched to a gene. Germline V gene lookup returns CDR1 SEHNR and CDR2 FQNEAQ (reference sequence). The CDR3 nucleotides read TGTGCCAGCAGATTGACTAGCGGGAGGGCCGGGGGCACAGATACGCAGTATTTT. The encoded protein is CASRLTSGRAGGTDTQYF.

The chain employs TRBV28 and TRBJ2-2, with 9 bases lining up with TRBD1. Germline CDR1 reads MDHEN; CDR2 reads SYDVKM. Trimming took 10 bases from V and 4 from J; bases not matched to a gene: 7. The CDR3 runs to 14 residues. The CDR3 region has the DNA TGTGCCACAAGACAGGGGGGCGTCACCGGGGAGCTGTTTTTT. Encoded protein: CATRQGGVTGELFF.

The V call is TRBV2, the J call TRBJ1-3; 7 nucleotides line up with TRBD1. Germline loops: CDR1 SNHLY, CDR2 FYNNEI. The CDR3 is 15 residues long. Trimming at V came to 4 bases and at J to 2 bases, leaving 5 bases not matched to a gene. The CDR3 sequence is CASSVGQAAGNTIYF. CDR3 sequence (DNA): TGTGCCAGCAGTGTCGGACAGGCCGCTGGAAACACCATATATTTT.

This rearrangement joins TRBV30 to TRBJ1-6, with TRBD1 matching over 8 bases. CDR1 and CDR2 (germline): GTSNPN, SVGIG (reference sequence). CDR3 length: 16 amino acids. V gave up 6 bases and J gave up 9 bases; unmatched junction bases: 16. CDR3 amino acids: CACLLRTGRGSSPLHF. Here the CDR3 DNA reads TGTGCCTGCCTCCTTCGGACAGGGCGAGGGAGTTCACCCCTCCACTTT.

The chain recombines TRBV4-2 with TRBJ1-2; perhaps TRBD1 as D (5 bases). The length of the CDR3 is 15 residues. Germline values: CDR1 LGHNA, CDR2 YNFKEQ. V was shortened by 0 bases and J by 4 bases, with 12 bases between the two germline ends. The CDR3 sequence: CASSQDGAGPYGYTF. The CDR3 DNA follows: TGTGCCAGCAGCCAAGATGGGGCAGGTCCCTATGGCTACACCTTC.

This clone was detected only once. The sample carries other DNA sequences with the same CDR3. The chain recombines TRBV20-1 with TRBJ1-2; perhaps TRBD1 as D (5 bases). This CDR3 has 11 amino acids. The V gene lost 5 bases and the J gene lost 4 bases, with 8 bases spanning the gap. Germline V lookup: CDR1 DFQATT, CDR2 SNEGSKA (reference sequence). CDR3 coding DNA: TGCAGTGCTGGGGGGGGCTATGGCTACACCTTC. As protein: CSAGGGYGYTF.

CDR3 sequence reads: CASSFSGPQETQYF. CDR3 in DNA: TGTGCCAGCAGTTTTTCAGGGCCACAAGAGACCCAGTACTTC. This sequence joins TRBV5-5 and TRBJ2-5; possible D gene TRBD1, 5 bases. The CDR3 loop spans 14 amino acids. Germline CDR1 is SGHKS and CDR2 is YYEKEE (reference sequence). V lost 5 bases to trimming and J lost 2 bases, with 13 bases between them. The full variable domain, rest sourced from reference TRBV5-5 and TRBJ2-5, is DAGVTQSPTHLIKTRGQQVTLRCSPISGHKSVSWYQQVLGQGPQFIFQYYEKEERGRGNFPDRFSARQFPNYSSELNVNALLLGDSALYLCASSFSGPQETQYFGPGTRLLVL.

The chain combines TRBV19 with TRBJ1-2; possible D gene TRBD1, 5 bases. Trimming pared 7 bases from V and 2 bases from J, leaving 14 bases between. Per the germline V gene, CDR1 is LNHDA and CDR2 is SQIVND (reference sequence). The CDR3 is 14 residues long. The CDR3 coding sequence is TGTGCCAGTATTTCTCGGCAGGGCAACTATGGCTACACCTTC. This encodes CASISRQGNYGYTF.

This chain connects TRBV7-9 to TRBJ1-1; D not certain. Trimming took 1 base from V and 4 from J, leaving 10 bases between them. The germline gives CDR1 SEHNR, CDR2 FQNEAQ (reference sequence). This CDR3 is built from 14 residues. CDR3 region: CASSLGSYITEAFF. DNA for the CDR3: TGTGCCAGCAGCTTAGGTAGTTATATCACTGAAGCTTTCTTT.

V usage is TRBV11-3 and J usage is TRBJ2-7, with 9 positions matching TRBD2. The CDR3 spans 15 residues. Looked up from germline, CDR1 is SGHNT and CDR2 is YENEEA. The V gene end was trimmed by 7 bases and the J gene end by 6 bases; junction bases not matched to a gene: 13. CDR3 in DNA: TGTGCCAGCAATCAGGGGGAGGCGGGAGGGTGCGAGCAGTACTTC. Residues: CASNQGEAGGCEQYF.

The rearrangement joins TRBV7-2 to TRBJ1-6; possible D gene TRBD1, 6 bases. Germline V gives CDR1 SGHTA, CDR2 FQGNSA. The CDR3 consists of 16 residues. V was pared by 3 bases and J by 7 bases, with 16 bases between. The CDR3 sequence: CASSFPTGLGNSPLHF. CDR3 DNA: TGTGCCAGCAGCTTTCCGACAGGTTTGGGGAATTCACCCCTCCACTTT.

This clone is a singleton in its sample. The sample holds other DNA sequences that translate to the same CDR3. V and J are TRBV19 and TRBJ1-5, with 8 bases matching TRBD1. Trimming removed 7 bases from V and 4 bases from J; junction bases left unmatched: 24. CDR1 LNHDA and CDR2 SQIVND come from the germline V gene (reference sequence). CDR3 length equals 20 residues. CDR3 nucleotide sequence: TGTGCCAGTACTCCAAAGCCGCTCGTATCTTCCGGACAGGGTAATCAGCCCCAGCATTTT. Amino acids: CASTPKPLVSSGQGNQPQHF.

In its sample, this clone was seen a few times. The V and J genes are TRBV5-1 and TRBJ2-7; 7 bases line up with TRBD1. CDR1 is SGHRS and CDR2 is YFSETQ in the germline V gene. Trimming at V came to 2 bases and at J to 4 bases, leaving 9 bases not matched to a gene. CDR3 length: 15 amino acids. CDR3 nucleotides: TGCGCCAGCAGCTTTGGGGGACAGACGATTTACGAGCAGTACTTC. Protein: CASSFGGQTIYEQYF.

The V and J genes are TRBV28 and TRBJ2-7, with 11 nucleotides matching TRBD2. V lost 4 bases, J lost 4 bases, and 6 bases stayed unmatched. The CDR3 totals 15 residues. Germline V gene sequence: CDR1 MDHEN, CDR2 SYDVKM. CDR3 region: CASSYALAGAYEQYF. CDR3 nucleotides: TGTGCCAGCAGTTACGCACTAGCGGGAGCTTACGAGCAGTACTTC.

The chain couples TRBV28 to TRBJ2-1, with 7 bases matching TRBD1. The ends lost 6 bases at V and 7 bases at J; junction bases unmatched: 15. Germline lookup yields CDR1 MDHEN and CDR2 SYDVKM. CDR3 length: 16 amino acids. Here the CDR3 reads CASRPIGGAPRNEQFF. CDR3 coding DNA: TGTGCCAGCAGACCCATAGGGGGCGCCCCTCGGAATGAGCAGTTCTTC.

The rearrangement uses TRBV14 and TRBJ1-1; TRBD1 matches at 7 bases. V was pared by 1 base and J by 0 bases, with 2 bases of the junction left unmatched. The V gene's germline CDR1 is SGHDN and CDR2 FVKESK. The CDR3 length is 15 residues. The CDR3 nucleotides are TGTGCCAGCAGCCAAGGGGGGACAGTGAACACTGAAGCTTTCTTT. Translating it yields CASSQGGTVNTEAFF.

The chain has TRBV27 and TRBJ2-2, with TRBD2 matching over 13 bases. The germline V gene encodes CDR1 MNHEY and CDR2 SMNVEV (reference sequence). Losses at the gene ends were 5 bases for V and 6 bases for J; bases not matched to a gene: 3. The CDR3 consists of 15 residues. The CDR3 sequence: CASSLGLAGAGELFF. The CDR3 bases are TGTGCCAGCAGTCTAGGACTAGCGGGAGCCGGGGAGCTGTTTTTT.

The V call is TRBV28, the J call TRBJ2-1; 11 bases are shared with TRBD2. J was trimmed by 8 bases and V by 4 bases; bases with no gene match: 10. Per the germline V gene, CDR1 is MDHEN and CDR2 is SYDVKM. The CDR3 is 16 amino acids. The CDR3 DNA reads TGTGCCAGCAGTTCTCTTAGCGGGAGGGCCCTCGATGAGCAGTTCTTC. Protein: CASSSLSGRALDEQFF. Based on the CDR3 plus reference TRBV28 and TRBJ2-1, the full variable domain is DVKVTQSSRYLVKRTGEKVFLECVQDMDHENMFWYRQDPGLGLRLIYFSYDVKMKEKGDIPEGYSVSREKKERFSLILESASTNQTSMYLCASSSLSGRALDEQFFGPGTRLTVL.

The chain carries TRBV7-2 and TRBJ1-5; maybe TRBD1 (6 bases). Germline loops: CDR1 SGHTA, CDR2 FQGNSA. V was pared by 2 bases and J by 7 bases, with 15 bases between. The CDR3 runs 15 residues. CDR3 DNA: TGTGCCAGCAGCTTACAGGGGACCTCCAACCAGCCCCAGCATTTT. Translated, it gives CASSLQGTSNQPQHF.

The J gene is TRBJ2-7, the V gene TRBV5-1; D is ambiguous. V lost 4 bases, J lost 5 bases, and 10 bases lay in between. Germline V gene lookup returns CDR1 SGHRS and CDR2 YFSETQ. The CDR3 contains 12 residues. The CDR3 is CASSPTVNEQYF. Written as DNA, the CDR3 is TGCGCCAGCAGCCCAACAGTGAACGAGCAGTACTTC.

This clone was seen once. The chain is built from TRBV13 and TRBJ2-3, with TRBD1 as a possible D gene (6 bases). V lost 5 bases and J 2 bases, leaving 20 bases between the germline ends. This CDR3 comprises 17 residues. Looked up from germline, CDR1 is PRHDT and CDR2 is FYEKMQ (reference sequence). The CDR3: CASSPEGQGRHTDTQYF. CDR3 DNA: TGTGCCAGCAGCCCCGAGGGGCAGGGGCGACACACAGATACGCAGTATTTT.

This clone has a single count. The CDR3 sequence: CASRSYRGPLTYEQYF. DNA for the CDR3: TGTGCCAGCAGATCGTACAGGGGCCCCTTGACCTACGAGCAGTACTTC. The chain is built from TRBV5-6 and TRBJ2-7, with 7 positions matching TRBD1. Germline values: CDR1 SGHDT, CDR2 YYEEEE. CDR3 length: 16 amino acids. J was trimmed by 2 bases and V by 5 bases; bases with no gene match: 13.

The gene calls are TRBV4-2 and TRBJ2-6, with D hard to call. Germline CDR1 reads LGHNA; CDR2 reads YNFKEQ. V lost 0 bases and J 2 bases, leaving 11 bases between the germline ends. The CDR3 is 17 amino acids. The CDR3 is CASSQDRLSPGANVLTF. As DNA, the CDR3 is TGTGCCAGCAGCCAAGACAGGCTAAGCCCTGGGGCCAACGTCCTGACTTTC.

The rearrangement joins TRBV11-3 to TRBJ2-2; D gene ambiguous. Looked up from germline, CDR1 is SGHNT and CDR2 is YENEEA. The CDR3 is 14 residues long. Trimming left V 4 bases short and J 5 bases short, with 11 bases between. DNA for the CDR3: TGTGCCAGCAGCTATTCCCCAGGTACCGGGGAGCTGTTTTTT. It yields the protein CASSYSPGTGELFF.

This clone was seen more than once but under ten times. V is TRBV4-1 and J is TRBJ1-3, with a weak D call TRBD1 (5 bases). V gave up 4 bases and J gave up 16 bases, with 20 bases separating them. The CDR3 is 13 amino acids. Looked up from germline, CDR1 is MGHRA and CDR2 is YSYEKL. The CDR3 DNA reads as TGCGCCAGCAGCCGGGGAGGGGACCCCTTTAAGTATTTT. This codes for CASSRGGDPFKYF.

This sequence joins TRBV7-6 and TRBJ2-7, with D perhaps matching TRBD2 (5 bases). This CDR3 spans 15 amino acids. Per the germline V gene, CDR1 is SGHVS and CDR2 is FNYEAQ. V shed 1 base and J shed 2 bases, with 12 bases lying between them. CDR3 loop: CASSLGGASPYEQYF. Here the CDR3 DNA reads TGTGCCAGCAGCTTAGGCGGTGCTAGCCCCTACGAGCAGTACTTC. Drawing the rest from reference TRBV7-6 and TRBJ2-7, the complete variable domain is GAGVSQSPRYKVTKRGQDVALRCDPISGHVSLYWYRQALGQGPEFLTYFNYEAQQDKSGLPNDRFSAERPEGSISTLTIQRTEQRDSAMYRCASSLGGASPYEQYFGPGTRLTVT.

This sequence joins TRBV6-5 and TRBJ1-2; 7 nucleotides match TRBD1. The germline CDR1 and CDR2 sequences are MNHEY and SVGAGI. Germline trimming cut 0 bases from V and 5 bases from J; bases unmatched to any gene: 6. This CDR3 is built from 15 residues. CDR3 nucleotide sequence: TGTGCCAGCAGTTACTCGACAGGGAATCCGTATGGCTACACCTTC. This codes for CASSYSTGNPYGYTF.

Concerning this clone itself: The sample has other DNA sequences that encode this CDR3 too. The V and J genes are TRBV18 and TRBJ2-7; D is unclear. CDR1 KGHSH and CDR2 LQKENI come from the germline V gene. Between the trimmed V and J ends, which lost 4 bases and 4 bases, there was a span of 11 bases. This CDR3 has 13 residues. CDR3 sequence (DNA): TGTGCCAGCTCACTCCCTAGACTGTACGAGCAGTACTTC. Its translation: CASSLPRLYEQYF.

The CDR3 sequence: CASSVGDMNTGELFF. CDR3 bases: TGTGCCAGCAGCGTGGGGGACATGAACACCGGGGAGCTGTTTTTT. The rearrangement links TRBV9 to TRBJ2-2; D is perhaps TRBD1 (6 bases). CDR3 length: 15 residues. V lost 2 bases and J 1 base, leaving 9 bases between the germline ends. Germline V CDR1 and CDR2: SGDLS, YYNGEE.

The chain links TRBV7-8 to TRBJ2-7, with 12 nucleotides matching TRBD2. The CDR3 has 17 residues. The trim removed 3 bases at V and 2 bases at J, leaving 8 bases unmatched. Germline V gene data show CDR1 as SGHVS and CDR2 as FQNEAQ. The CDR3 DNA is TGTGCCAGCAGCTTCGGACTAGCGGGATTAATAACCTACGAGCAGTACTTC. Amino acid sequence: CASSFGLAGLITYEQYF.